The subject of this entry is one T cell receptor (beta chain). Antigen: not known. Template switching added a universal primer site, and cDNA bore unique molecular identifiers. TCRdb re-derived calls from the 5' RACE reads in MiXCR, one entry per CDR3 protein. Counted here are hundreds of thousands of distinct CDR3 sequences, 7.5% occurring once; the ten biggest clones make up around 1.8%. The data belong to a study of identical twins. Study conclusions and caveats: The conclusions drew on cross-sectional statistical analysis instead of tracking the same donors. Zero-insertion results could be subject to partial confounding by invariant MAIT and iNKT cells. Abundant beta clonotypes from cord blood had fewer insertions, unlike memory repertoires, which showed none.

Germline-derived CDR1 and CDR2 are MGHDK and SYGVNS. There are 15 residues in the CDR3. Trimming cost V 1 base and J 3 bases, with 11 bases left between them. These data were also filed under a second study, of yellow fever vaccine responses in identical twins.

The clonotype was recovered from a woman aged 18-35 years in good health. Sample: memory (CD45RO+) T cells sorted from blood. The V call is TRBV25-1, the J call TRBJ2-3, with D possibly TRBD2 on 6 matching bases. The CDR3 protein is CASSESAGRTDTQYF. In nucleotides, the CDR3 is TGTGCCAGCAGTGAATCAGCGGGCCGTACAGATACGCAGTATTTT. The whole variable domain, filled in from reference TRBV25-1 and TRBJ2-3, reads EADIYQTPRYLVIGTGKKITLECSQTMGHDKMYWYQQDPGMELHLIHYSYGVNSTEKGDLSSESTVSRIRTEHFPLTLESARPSHTSQYLCASSESAGRTDTQYFGPGTRLTVL.